This TCR beta chain was identified in a study of human thymus T cells. Study outcomes and limitations: A high degree of thymic repertoire overlap among unrelated individuals was reported in related research. Usage of V and J genes appeared biased in thymic and blood repertoires.

In regard to this clone: Its antigen is still unknown.

V lost 7 bases, J lost 0 bases, and 6 bases stayed unmatched. CDR1 is MDHEN and CDR2 is SYDVKM in the germline V gene. This CDR3 has 15 residues. Thymus tissue for the work was resected from patients undergoing corrective heart surgery. Serving as donors were healthy Finnish infants, each of whom was having open corrective surgery for congenital heart defects. Assay used: immunoSEQ multiplex PCR; TCRdb lists only in-frame clones, some missing. The sample has tens of thousands of clones, around 95% seen once. The sequence was collected from a girl younger than two with a congenital heart defect but otherwise immunologically healthy. Sequenced: thymus tissue. This chain joins TRBV28 and TRBJ2-3, with 8 bases that match TRBD1. The CDR3 sequence: CASMNRDRSTDTQYF. The DNA of the CDR3 is TGTGCCAGCATGAACCGGGACAGGAGCACAGATACGCAGTATTTT.